The present entry profiles one T cell receptor (beta chain) with its context. This entry comes from a study of blood T cell repertoires in COVID-19. Study information: Acute and convalescent COVID-19 samples came from the United States, Italy and Spain. T cells, B-cell-depleted T cells, or PBMCs supplied cDNA or gDNA.

The table came from immunoSEQ multiplex PCR; TCRdb's copy has only in-frame clones and leaves some out. Of about 120,000 clones detected, roughly 84% appear once; the ten largest clones hold around 4.2%. Participants, about 18 to 90 years old, spanned more than 20 US areas. Participant-reported clinical history was the basis for cohort assignment. V shed 6 bases, J shed 1 base, and the junction held 12 bases outside the gene matches. The germline gives CDR1 MDHEN, CDR2 SYDVKM. The CDR3 length is 18 residues. This clonotype was sampled from a woman aged 25 to 39 who had recovered from COVID-19. The rearrangement joins TRBV28 to TRBJ1-5; 10 nucleotides line up with TRBD1. Sequencing input: PBMCs or T cells enriched from blood (not recorded which). In DNA form, the CDR3 reads TGTGCCAGCAGGCCGGGACAGGGGAGGGGGTTGAGCAATCAGCCCCAGCATTTT. Translated, it gives CASRPGQGRGLSNQPQHF.